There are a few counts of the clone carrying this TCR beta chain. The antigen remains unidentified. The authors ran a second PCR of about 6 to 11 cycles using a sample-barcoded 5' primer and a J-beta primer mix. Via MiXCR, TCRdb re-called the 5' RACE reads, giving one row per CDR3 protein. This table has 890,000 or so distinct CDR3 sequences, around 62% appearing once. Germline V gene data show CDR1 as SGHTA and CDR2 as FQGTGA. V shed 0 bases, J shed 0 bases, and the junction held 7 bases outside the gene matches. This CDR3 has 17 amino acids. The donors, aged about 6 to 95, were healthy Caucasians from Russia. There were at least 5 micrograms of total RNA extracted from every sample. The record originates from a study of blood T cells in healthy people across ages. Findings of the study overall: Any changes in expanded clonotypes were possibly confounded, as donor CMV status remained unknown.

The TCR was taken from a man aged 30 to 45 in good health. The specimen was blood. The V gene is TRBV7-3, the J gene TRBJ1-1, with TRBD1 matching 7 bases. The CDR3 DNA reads TGTGCCAGCAGCTTAACGGGTGGGCAGGGGGTGAACACTGAAGCTTTCTTT. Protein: CASSLTGGQGVNTEAFF.